This record looks at one T cell receptor (beta chain) sequence and its context. This clone has only a few counts. No antigen is known for it. Base qualities are not at hand, and no much larger clone is one base apart. This sample was taken from a study of cytomegalovirus exposure and HLA in healthy donors (dated by TCRdb to between 2016 and 2019). Regarding the research as a whole: In an earlier analysis of some 610 of the donors, under 300 Gb of sequence data and approximately 120 million unique TCR beta sequences from about 190 million T cells were reported. An early release covering about 600 HLA-typed donors comprised about 300 gigabases of sequencing data and around 80 million unique TCR sequences. Of the 350 to 450 genotyped donors, about 84% fell in the genetic ancestry cluster associated with self-reported Caucasian donors. The study was designed to test whether signatures of past pathogen exposure could be identified by cataloging public T cell receptors. The study profiled the T cell repertoires of 500 to 800 subjects by immunosequencing and related them to cytomegalovirus serostatus. Besides the first cohort of roughly 640 subjects, a separate validation cohort made up of 120 different subjects was used. High-throughput TCR immunosequencing, statistical association of individual TCRs with disease status, and machine learning were combined to predict cytomegalovirus infection status. In a later analysis, previously published TCR beta repertoires from 666 donors were re-analyzed and high-resolution HLA genotyping was added so that TCR occurrence patterns could be studied. The later analysis used no new phenotypic data to find candidate immune exposures, relying instead on TCR beta sequences and their occurrence across donors. An earlier analysis of around 580 of the donors used high-throughput TCR beta sequencing to judge whether each TCR beta V gene segment behaved as functional or pseudogenic. Donor age, sex, ethnicity and CMV serostatus were compiled alongside the repertoire data. In a later genetic analysis, genome-wide SNP genotypes for about 55% of the roughly 670 donors were used, and that subset was treated as a discovery cohort. Every repertoire in the discovery cohort had been generated on one and the same sequencing platform. HLA typing covered class I and class II loci at four-digit resolution. Typing coverage differed by locus: A, B, C, DRB1 and DQB1 were typed in about 629-630 donors, DQA1 in about 550, DPA1 in roughly 590, and DPB1 in approximately 450. Roughly 5 DR-DQ haplotypes were handled as single units for association and clustering because linkage in the cohort was strong. Among roughly 370 genotyped donors of the cohort, an average of approximately 240,000 unique TCR beta nucleotide sequences were sequenced per donor, roughly 20% of them non-productive. The investigation overall reported the following: In an earlier analysis of some 500 of the donors, most TCR beta V segments appeared in productive rearrangements about 87% or about 30% of the time, broadly matching IMGT annotations. A further reported finding was that TCR beta sequences accurately predicted the HLA-A and HLA-B alleles for most subjects in the first cohort. Because some donors lacked HLA typing at each locus, the association tests relied only on the typed subset. The 87-base-pair reads could not distinguish some IMGT-functional V segments, including TRBV6-2 and TRBV6-3, so those segments were excluded. Assigning TCR associations to individual alleles was difficult when HLA alleles, especially DR and DQ, strongly co-occurred. Correlated functional status among segregating V segments might be attributable to linkage disequilibrium, but an unknown experimental factor could not be ruled out. A later genetic analysis reported fewer N-insertions in productive TCRs among donors in an Asian-associated ancestry cluster than the roughly 700-donor mean. It was suggested by the authors that the approach could potentially be generalized to other disease states and immunological phenotypes. The classifier was reported to diagnose cytomegalovirus status with high specificity and sensitivity in both the original and validation cohorts. At a false discovery rate of 0.05, a later analysis linked 16,951 TCR beta sequences to specific HLA alleles. In a later analysis, TCR association rates were found to vary across HLA loci, with the most associated TCRs seen for DRB1 alleles and the fewest for HLA-C alleles. A later genetic analysis associated a missense DCLRE1C variant with V-gene and J-gene trimming of TCR beta chains, and an independent cohort replicated the association. A few of the identified cytomegalovirus-associated TCR beta chains were confirmed in vitro to be specific for cytomegalovirus antigens. Immune exposure information for the cohort was limited to CMV serostatus. According to a later analysis, parvovirus B19, influenza, CMV and Epstein-Barr virus appeared linked to several top co-occurrence clusters. A total of fewer than 200 TCR beta chains were listed by the study as associated with cytomegalovirus. Compared with equally common non-associated chains, HLA-associated TCR beta chains in a later analysis were more clonally expanded and had lower generation probabilities. In this cohort, only TCR beta chains were sequenced, and detectable features were limited by the absence of alpha or paired-chain data. According to a later analysis, most CMV-associated TCR beta chains appeared to be HLA-restricted, and the HLA associations seemed to be driven largely by CMV exposure. Because counts were too low, roughly 17 rarely observed V segments, including chromosome 9 orphons, were left out of the earlier analysis of over 550 of the donors. A group of highly shared sequence variants was considered likely to be a technical artifact of the sequencing pipeline. Sequencing depth was assumed to be roughly uniform across donors in the presence/absence analyses, though that assumption may not hold. Across donors, most TCR sequences were observed very rarely, whereas some public TCRs were present in many individuals.

The library was generated by the immunoSEQ multiplex PCR assay. A mixture of 60 forward primers for TCR Vbeta segments and 13 reverse primers for TCR Jbeta segments was used in the multiplex PCR. The CDR3 region of rearranged TCR beta genes was amplified from genomic DNA by a multiplex PCR assay. The Illumina HiSeq System was used to sequence the amplified TCR beta libraries as 87-base-pair reads. The authors' pipeline ran thus. Across the 600 to 700 repertoires, a later analysis counted approximately 83 million unique TCR beta chains, approximately 12 million of which were shared by at least two donors. To remove PCR and sequencing errors, raw reads were error-corrected and collapsed into unique sequences using a nearest-neighbor algorithm that merged closely related sequences. To assign V, D and J gene segments, CDR3 sequences were aligned to IMGT reference sequences. For a sequence to be retained, at least a six-nucleotide match to both a V gene segment and a J gene segment was required. A rearrangement was called productive if the CDR3 had no stop codons and remained in frame with V and J, and every other rearrangement was called non-productive. CDR3 was defined according to IMGT convention as the region running from the second conserved V-encoded cysteine to the conserved J-encoded phenylalanine. The earlier analysis of more than 450 of the donors excluded sequences that lacked an unambiguous match to a single V gene segment. An earlier analysis of 450 to 650 of the donors called V segments functional above 56.7% productive rearrangements and segregating when the between-donor standard deviation exceeded 5%. A statistical classification framework was built to diagnose cytomegalovirus status from the catalog of TCR beta chain sequences. V and J gene assignment, in a later analysis, came from comparing TCR nucleotide sequences with IMGT/GENE-DB human TR gene sequences. In a later analysis, CDR3 sequences and most-parsimonious VDJ recombination scenarios were assigned using the TCRdist pipeline. A later analysis defined each TCR beta chain by its CDR3 amino acid sequence plus V-gene family, and excluded reads lacking a unique V-gene family. To address suspected cross-contamination and a sequencing artifact, a later analysis removed approximately 590 highly shared, low-generation-probability nucleotide sequences. For each public chain, a later analysis derived a clonal expansion index from normalized ranks of inferred template counts within each repertoire. Generation probabilities in a later analysis came from a VDJ recombination model fitted to out-of-frame rearrangements, and those results were checked against IGoR. Hypergeometric tests were used in a later analysis to score TCR-TCR, TCR-HLA and TCR-CMV co-occurrence, with a repertoire-size bias correction applied to the TCR pairs. False discovery rates were estimated in a later analysis by permuting HLA or CMV assignments 20 times. A later analysis grouped co-occurring TCRs with DBSCAN, adding TCRdist sequence similarity when clustering within HLA-allele-positive subsets. Repertoires with fewer than 30,000 or more than 120,000 public chains were left out of co-occurrence clustering, as were five repertoires with anomalous nucleotide sharing. What TCRdb holds here is the immuneACCESS table cut down to in-frame rearrangements. Part of the clones is not present; checked against another copy, under half of the missing clones reflect an unresolved V gene, and the others are unexplained. That table is the source of V, J and clone size, and D and trimming were worked out from the DNA. This sample is represented by approximately 140,000 clones; under 85% of them were singletons. The top ten hold more than 1.5% of the sample.

CDR1 is given as SGHDT and CDR2 as YYEEEE, both from the germline V gene. Including cysteine and phenylalanine, the CDR3 has 15 amino acids. The kept DNA is CDR3 alone, 45 bases in frame from the first base. From V the trimming removes 2 bases and from J it removes 5 bases, while the gene matches leave 8 bases of the junction unaccounted for. The cohort comprised around 700 healthy bone marrow donors. All cohort members were sampled while nominally healthy, although unrecorded immune exposures were likely present. The donor tested CMV seronegative and was one of the 352 seronegative cohort members. A peripheral blood sample was provided by each donor, and peripheral blood mononuclear cells were used for TCR beta sequencing. Genomic DNA was extracted from the blood cell samples with the Qiagen DNeasy Blood Extraction Kit.

This chain joins TRBV5-6 to TRBJ2-5; the junction holds 8 bases that match TRBD2. The receptor was derived from a boy between 5 and 17 years old in good health and CMV-seronegative. The sample was PBMCs. CDR3 reads: CASSLAGAPRETQYF. The sequence in DNA is TGTGCCAGCAGCTTAGCGGGAGCGCCCCGGGAGACCCAGTACTTC.